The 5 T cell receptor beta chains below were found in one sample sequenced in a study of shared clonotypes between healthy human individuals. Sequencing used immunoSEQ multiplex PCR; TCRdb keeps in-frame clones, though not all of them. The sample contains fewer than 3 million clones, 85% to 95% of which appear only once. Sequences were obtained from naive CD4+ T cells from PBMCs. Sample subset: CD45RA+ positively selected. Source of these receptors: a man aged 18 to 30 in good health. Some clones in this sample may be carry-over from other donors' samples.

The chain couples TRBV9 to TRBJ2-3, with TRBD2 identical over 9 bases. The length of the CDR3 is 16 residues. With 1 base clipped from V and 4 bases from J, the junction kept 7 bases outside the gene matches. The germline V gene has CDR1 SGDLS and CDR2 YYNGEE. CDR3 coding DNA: TGTGCCAGCAGCGTACGGGCGGGAGGGCTCCCAGATACGCAGTATTTT. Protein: CASSVRAGGLPDTQYF. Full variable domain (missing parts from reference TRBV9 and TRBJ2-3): DSGVTQTPKHLITATGQRVTLRCSPRSGDLSVYWYQQSLDQGLQFLIQYYNGEERAKGNILERFSAQQFPDLHSELNLSSLELGDSALYFCASSVRAGGLPDTQYFGPGTRLTVL.

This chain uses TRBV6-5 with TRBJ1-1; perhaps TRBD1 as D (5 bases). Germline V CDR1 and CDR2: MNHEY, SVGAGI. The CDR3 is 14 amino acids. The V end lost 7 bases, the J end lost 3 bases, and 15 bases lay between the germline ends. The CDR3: CASTFRGGDTEAFF. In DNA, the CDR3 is TGTGCCAGCACCTTCCGGGGGGGAGACACTGAAGCTTTCTTT.

The DNA for the CDR3 is TGCGCCAGCAGCCAACCCCGGGAGGGGGTCGGAGGAGGCTACACCTTC. Its translation is CASSQPREGVGGGYTF. The rearrangement links TRBV4-1 to TRBJ1-2, with D possibly TRBD1 on 6 matching bases. V dropped 2 bases and J dropped 8 bases, with 21 bases sitting between them. Germline V lookup: CDR1 MGHRA, CDR2 YSYEKL. The CDR3 is 16 residues long.

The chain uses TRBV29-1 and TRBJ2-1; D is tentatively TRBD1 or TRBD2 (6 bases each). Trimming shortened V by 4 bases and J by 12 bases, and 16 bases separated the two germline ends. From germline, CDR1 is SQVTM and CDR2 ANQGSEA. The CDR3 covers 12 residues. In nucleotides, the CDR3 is TGCAGCGTTGGGGGGGCCACGGTAGGGCAGTTCTTC. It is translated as CSVGGATVGQFF.

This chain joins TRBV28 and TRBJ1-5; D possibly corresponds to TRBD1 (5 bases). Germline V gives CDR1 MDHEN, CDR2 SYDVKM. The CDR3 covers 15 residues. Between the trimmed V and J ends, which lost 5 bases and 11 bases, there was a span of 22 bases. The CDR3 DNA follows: TGTGCCAGCAGTCAGACAAAGGGGTTTTCTTCAACCCAGCATTTT. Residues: CASSQTKGFSSTQHF.